Below, one T cell receptor beta chain is given with its context. The data belong to a study of blood T cells in healthy people across ages. Peripheral blood samples of around 9.3 milliliters were drawn from each donor. Germline lookup yields CDR1 SNHLY and CDR2 FYNNEI. Losses at the gene ends were 6 bases for V and 7 bases for J; bases not matched to a gene: 6. This CDR3 spans 13 amino acids. Alongside a J-beta primer mix, a sample-barcoded 5' primer served in a second PCR lasting about 7 to 11 cycles. A single record per CDR3 protein comes from TCRdb applying MiXCR to the 5' RACE reads. This sample has about 780,000 distinct CDR3 sequences, with around 45% found just once.

V usage is TRBV2 and J usage is TRBJ2-1, with 7 bases fitting TRBD1. The TCR comes from a man at least 80 years old in good health. Sequencing input: blood. The CDR3 nucleotides read TGTGCCAGCAGGAGGGACAGTCCAAATGAGCAGTTCTTC. Its protein is CASRRDSPNEQFF.